A selection of T cell receptor beta chains follows, all from one sample in a study of T cell responses to AZD1222 COVID-19 vaccine. The method was immunoSEQ multiplex PCR; TCRdb's version includes in-frame clones alone and lacks a portion of them. Counted here are 130,000 to 150,000 clones, under 95% occurring once; the ten biggest clones make up around 5.5%. Source: peripheral blood, taken on day 0 of AZD1222 vaccination. The receptor source for this set is an adult in good health. The CDR3 runs from the conserved cysteine through the conserved F or W. The order of the fields is V gene, D gene, J gene, clone size, CDR3 protein, CDR3 DNA. A D gene is named only where the DNA matches it firmly. Where a row states a size, it is once, few, many or the class of an expanded clone; other rows omit it.

TRBV6-2/TRBV6-3	.	TRBJ1-2	.	CASSYSSVYGYTF	TGTGCCAGCAGTTACTCGTCAGTCTATGGCTACACCTTC
TRBV27	TRBD1	TRBJ2-2	.	CASSLETPWTGVTGELFF	TGTGCCAGCAGTTTAGAGACCCCCTGGACAGGGGTCACCGGGGAGCTGTTTTTT
TRBV27	.	TRBJ2-7	.	CASSLFPRAPAYEQYF	TGTGCCAGCAGTTTATTTCCGCGGGCACCCGCCTACGAGCAGTACTTC
TRBV27	TRBD2	TRBJ2-1	.	CASSPLGLDNEQFF	TGTGCCAGCAGTCCTCTCGGACTAGACAATGAGCAGTTCTTC
TRBV5-1	.	TRBJ1-2	.	CASSPLTGNYGYTF	TGCGCCAGCAGCCCCCTTACAGGGAACTATGGCTACACCTTC
TRBV5-1	.	TRBJ2-7	.	CASSPRQAYYEQYF	TGCGCCAGCAGCCCACGACAGGCTTACTACGAGCAGTACTTC
TRBV6-6	.	TRBJ1-4	once	CASSFKGVDEKLFF	TGTGCCAGCAGTTTTAAGGGGGTGGATGAAAAACTGTTTTTT
TRBV7-9	TRBD1	TRBJ2-7	once	CASTPGQGRGEQYF	TGTGCCAGCACCCCGGGACAGGGGAGGGGGGAGCAGTACTTC
TRBV9	TRBD2	TRBJ2-3	.	CASSVEGLAGLASTDTQYF	TGTGCCAGCAGCGTAGAAGGACTAGCGGGGTTGGCTAGCACAGATACGCAGTATTTT
TRBV5-6	TRBD1	TRBJ1-2	.	CASSLLTGENYGYTF	TGTGCCAGCAGCTTGTTGACAGGGGAAAACTATGGCTACACCTTC
TRBV12-3/TRBV12-4	.	TRBJ1-1	few	CASSRTVATEAFF	TGTGCCAGCAGCCGGACAGTCGCCACTGAAGCTTTCTTT
TRBV3-1/TRBV3-2	.	TRBJ1-3	.	CASSQSGSGNTIYF	TGTGCCAGCAGCCAGAGCGGGAGCGGCAACACCATATATTTT
TRBV18	.	TRBJ1-2	.	CASSPVSVQPSIYGYTF	TGTGCCAGCTCACCAGTTTCGGTTCAGCCAAGTATCTATGGCTACACCTTC
TRBV19	.	TRBJ2-1	.	CASSHPGNEQFF	TGTGCCAGTAGCCATCCCGGGAATGAGCAGTTCTTC
TRBV24-1	.	TRBJ1-3	.	CATSDPRGSGNTIYF	TGTGCCACCAGTGATCCCCGCGGGTCTGGAAACACCATATATTTT
TRBV5-1	.	TRBJ1-1	.	CASSFLVGGTNTEAFF	TGCGCCAGCAGCTTCCTTGTGGGCGGAACGAACACTGAAGCTTTCTTT
TRBV3-1/TRBV3-2	.	TRBJ1-4	.	CASSQIQSGKLFF	TGTGCCAGCAGCCAAATCCAGTCGGGAAAACTGTTTTTT
TRBV3-1/TRBV3-2	.	TRBJ1-1	.	CASSQDRATEAFF	TGTGCCAGCAGCCAAGATAGGGCCACTGAAGCTTTCTTT
TRBV6-5	.	TRBJ1-5	.	CASSYGRVGPNQPQHF	TGTGCCAGCAGTTACGGACGGGTAGGGCCAAATCAGCCCCAGCATTTT
TRBV19	.	TRBJ2-3	.	CASSTEYTDTQYF	TGTGCCAGTAGTACCGAATACACAGATACGCAGTATTTT
TRBV7-6	TRBD2	TRBJ2-2	.	CASSGPGLTNTGELFF	TGTGCCAGCAGCGGTCCGGGACTAACGAACACCGGGGAGCTGTTTTTT
TRBV12-5	.	TRBJ1-1	.	CASGESLNTEAFF	TGTGCTAGTGGTGAGTCCTTGAACACTGAAGCTTTCTTT
TRBV27	TRBD2	TRBJ2-1	.	CASSLSNIVLAANEQFF	TGTGCCAGCAGTTTATCTAATATCGTACTAGCGGCCAATGAGCAGTTCTTC